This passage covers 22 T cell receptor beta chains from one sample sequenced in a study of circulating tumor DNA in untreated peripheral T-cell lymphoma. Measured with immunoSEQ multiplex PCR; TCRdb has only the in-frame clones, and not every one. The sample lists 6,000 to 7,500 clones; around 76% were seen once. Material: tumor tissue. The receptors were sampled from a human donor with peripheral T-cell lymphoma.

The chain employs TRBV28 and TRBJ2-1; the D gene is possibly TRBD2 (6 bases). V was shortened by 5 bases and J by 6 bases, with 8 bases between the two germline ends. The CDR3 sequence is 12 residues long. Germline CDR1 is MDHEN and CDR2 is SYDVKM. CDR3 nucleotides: TGTGCCAGCAGTCTAGCGCTCAATGAGCAGTTCTTC. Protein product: CASSLALNEQFF.

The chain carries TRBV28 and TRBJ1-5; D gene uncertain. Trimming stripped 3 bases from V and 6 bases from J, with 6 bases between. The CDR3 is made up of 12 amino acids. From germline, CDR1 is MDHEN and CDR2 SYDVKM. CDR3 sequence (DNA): TGTGCCAGCAGTTTCGGTTTTCAGCCCCAGCATTTT. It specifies CASSFGFQPQHF. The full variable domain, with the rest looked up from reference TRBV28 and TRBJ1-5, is DVKVTQSSRYLVKRTGEKVFLECVQDMDHENMFWYRQDPGLGLRLIYFSYDVKMKEKGDIPEGYSVSREKKERFSLILESASTNQTSMYLCASSFGFQPQHFGDGTRLSIL.

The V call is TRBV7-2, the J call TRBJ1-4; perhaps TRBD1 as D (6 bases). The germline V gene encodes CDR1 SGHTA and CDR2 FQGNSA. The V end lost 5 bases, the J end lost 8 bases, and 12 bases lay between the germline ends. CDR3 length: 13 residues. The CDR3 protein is CASSPDTGEKLFF. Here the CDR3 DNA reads TGTGCCAGCAGCCCGGATACAGGGGAAAAACTGTTTTTT.

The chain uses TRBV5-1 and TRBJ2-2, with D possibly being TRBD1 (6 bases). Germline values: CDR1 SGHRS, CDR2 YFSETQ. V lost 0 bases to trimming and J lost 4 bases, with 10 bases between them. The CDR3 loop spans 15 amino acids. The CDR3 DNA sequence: TGCGCCAGCAGCTTGGAGCAGGGGATCACCGGGGAGCTGTTTTTT. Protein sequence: CASSLEQGITGELFF. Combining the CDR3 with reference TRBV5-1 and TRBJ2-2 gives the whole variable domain KAGVTQTPRYLIKTRGQQVTLSCSPISGHRSVSWYQQTPGQGLQFLFEYFSETQRNKGNFPGRFSGRQFSNSRSEMNVSTLELGDSALYLCASSLEQGITGELFFGEGSRLTVL.

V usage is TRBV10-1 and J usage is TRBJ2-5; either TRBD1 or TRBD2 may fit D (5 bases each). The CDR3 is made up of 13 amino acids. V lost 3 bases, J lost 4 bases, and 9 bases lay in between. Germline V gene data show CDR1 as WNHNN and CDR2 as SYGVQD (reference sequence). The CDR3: CASSDPGTETQYF. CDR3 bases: TGCGCCAGCAGTGACCCAGGGACAGAGACCCAGTACTTC.

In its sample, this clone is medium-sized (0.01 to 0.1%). The CDR3 is CASSAAGNQPQHF. DNA for the CDR3: TGTGCCAGCAGTGCGGCAGGAAACCAGCCCCAGCATTTT. The chain joins TRBV25-1 to TRBJ1-5; D is unresolved. The germline V and J ends were trimmed by 4 bases and 7 bases, with 11 bases remaining between them. Germline V CDR1 and CDR2: MGHDK, SYGVNS. The length of the CDR3 is 13 residues.

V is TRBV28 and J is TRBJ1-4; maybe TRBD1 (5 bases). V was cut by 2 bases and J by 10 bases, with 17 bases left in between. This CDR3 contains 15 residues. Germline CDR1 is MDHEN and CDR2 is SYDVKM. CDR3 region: CASSLIQGPSGKLFF. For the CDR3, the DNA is TGTGCCAGCAGTTTAATCCAGGGCCCCTCAGGAAAACTGTTTTTT.

CDR3 sequence (DNA): TGTGCCAGTAGTATAGATGGGGGGCGGATGAACACTGAAGCTTTCTTT. Its protein is CASSIDGGRMNTEAFF. The chain joins TRBV19 to TRBJ1-1; weak D call: TRBD1 (6 bases). The CDR3 contains 16 residues. The germline V gene has CDR1 LNHDA and CDR2 SQIVND (reference sequence). The ends were cut back, 0 bases at V and 0 bases at J, with 11 bases in the middle.

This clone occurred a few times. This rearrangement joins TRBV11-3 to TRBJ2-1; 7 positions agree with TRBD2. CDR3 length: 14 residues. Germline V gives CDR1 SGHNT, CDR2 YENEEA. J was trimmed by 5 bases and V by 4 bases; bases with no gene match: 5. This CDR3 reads CASSWGGYNNEQFF. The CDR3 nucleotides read TGTGCCAGCAGCTGGGGGGGTTACAACAATGAGCAGTTCTTC.

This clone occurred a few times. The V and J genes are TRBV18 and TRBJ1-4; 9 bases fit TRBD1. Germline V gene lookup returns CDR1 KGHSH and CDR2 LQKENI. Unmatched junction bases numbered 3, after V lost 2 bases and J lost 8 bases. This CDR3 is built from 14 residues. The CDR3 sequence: CASSPKGTGEKLFF. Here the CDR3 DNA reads TGTGCCAGCTCACCAAAAGGGACAGGGGAAAAACTGTTTTTT.

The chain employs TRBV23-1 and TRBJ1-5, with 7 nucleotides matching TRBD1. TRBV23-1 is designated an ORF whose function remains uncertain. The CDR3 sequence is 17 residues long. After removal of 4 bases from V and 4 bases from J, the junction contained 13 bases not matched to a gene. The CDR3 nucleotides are TGCGCCAGCAGTCCCACGTCCGGGGGGACAGAAAATCAGCCCCAGCATTTT. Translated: CASSPTSGGTENQPQHF.

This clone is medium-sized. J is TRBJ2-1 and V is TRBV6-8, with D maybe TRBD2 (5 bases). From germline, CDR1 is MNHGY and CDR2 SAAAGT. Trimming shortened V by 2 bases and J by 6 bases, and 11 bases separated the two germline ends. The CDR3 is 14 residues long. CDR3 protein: CASSYVGDPNEQFF. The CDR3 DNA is TGTGCCAGCAGTTACGTGGGAGACCCCAATGAGCAGTTCTTC.

In DNA, the CDR3 is TGTGCCAGCAGTTTAGCCCGCGGCAGCCGTAGCTCTGGGGCCAACGTCCTGACTTTC. Amino acids: CASSLARGSRSSGANVLTF. The J gene is TRBJ2-6, the V gene TRBV28; D remains unclear. V lost 2 bases and J 0 bases, leaving 17 bases between the germline ends. The germline CDR1 and CDR2 sequences are MDHEN and SYDVKM. There are 19 residues in the CDR3.

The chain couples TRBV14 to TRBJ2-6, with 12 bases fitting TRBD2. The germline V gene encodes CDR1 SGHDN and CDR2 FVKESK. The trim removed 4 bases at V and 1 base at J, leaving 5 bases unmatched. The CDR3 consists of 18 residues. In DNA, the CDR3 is TGTGCCAGCAGCCTCGGACTAGCGGGACTTTCTGGGGCCAACGTCCTGACTTTC. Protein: CASSLGLAGLSGANVLTF.

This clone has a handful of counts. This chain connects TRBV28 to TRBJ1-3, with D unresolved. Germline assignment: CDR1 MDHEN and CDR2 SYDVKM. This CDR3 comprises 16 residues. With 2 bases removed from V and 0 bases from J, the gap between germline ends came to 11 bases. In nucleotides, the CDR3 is TGTGCCAGCAGTTTACCGCCTTGGGACTCTGGAAACACCATATATTTT. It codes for CASSLPPWDSGNTIYF. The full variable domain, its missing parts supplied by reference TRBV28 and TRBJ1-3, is DVKVTQSSRYLVKRTGEKVFLECVQDMDHENMFWYRQDPGLGLRLIYFSYDVKMKEKGDIPEGYSVSREKKERFSLILESASTNQTSMYLCASSLPPWDSGNTIYFGEGSWLTVV.

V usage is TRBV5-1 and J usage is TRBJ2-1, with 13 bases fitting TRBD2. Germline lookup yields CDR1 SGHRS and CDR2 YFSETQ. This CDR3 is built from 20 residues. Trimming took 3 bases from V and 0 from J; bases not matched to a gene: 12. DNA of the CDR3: TGCGCCAGCAGCTCAACCACCGGGACTAGCGGGATTAGCTCCTACAATGAGCAGTTCTTC. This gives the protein CASSSTTGTSGISSYNEQFF.

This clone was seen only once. DNA of the CDR3: TGTGCCAGCCGTCGGACAGTGCAAGAGACCCAGTACTTC. It codes for CASRRTVQETQYF. The chain couples TRBV12-5 to TRBJ2-5; possibly TRBD1 for D (6 bases). This CDR3 is built from 13 residues. Germline-derived CDR1 and CDR2 are LGHNT and FRNRAP.

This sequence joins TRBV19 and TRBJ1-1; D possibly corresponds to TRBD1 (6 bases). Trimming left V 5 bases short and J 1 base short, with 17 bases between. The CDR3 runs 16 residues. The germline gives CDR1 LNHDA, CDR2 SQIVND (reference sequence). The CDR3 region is CASSGRSGVANTEAFF. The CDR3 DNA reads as TGTGCCAGTAGTGGACGCTCAGGGGTCGCGAACACTGAAGCTTTCTTT.

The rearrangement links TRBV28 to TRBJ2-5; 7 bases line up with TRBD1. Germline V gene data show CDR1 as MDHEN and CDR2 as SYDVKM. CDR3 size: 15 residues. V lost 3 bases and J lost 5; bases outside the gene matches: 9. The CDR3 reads CASSFNAGGAETQYF. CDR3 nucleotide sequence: TGTGCCAGCAGTTTTAATGCAGGGGGAGCCGAGACCCAGTACTTC.

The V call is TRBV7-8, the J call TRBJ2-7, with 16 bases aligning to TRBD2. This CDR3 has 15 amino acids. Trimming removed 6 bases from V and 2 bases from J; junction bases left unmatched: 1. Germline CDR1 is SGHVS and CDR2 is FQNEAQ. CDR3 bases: TGTGCCAGCAGGGGACTAGCGGGAGGGACCTACGAGCAGTACTTC. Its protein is CASRGLAGGTYEQYF.

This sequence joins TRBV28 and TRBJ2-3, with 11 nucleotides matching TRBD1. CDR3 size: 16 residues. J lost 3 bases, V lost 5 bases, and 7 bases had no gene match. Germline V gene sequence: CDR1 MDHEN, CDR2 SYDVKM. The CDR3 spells CASSTSGQGETDTQYF. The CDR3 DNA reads TGTGCCAGCAGTACCTCGGGACAGGGGGAAACAGATACGCAGTATTTT. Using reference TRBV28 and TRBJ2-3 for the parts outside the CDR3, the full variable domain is DVKVTQSSRYLVKRTGEKVFLECVQDMDHENMFWYRQDPGLGLRLIYFSYDVKMKEKGDIPEGYSVSREKKERFSLILESASTNQTSMYLCASSTSGQGETDTQYFGPGTRLTVL.

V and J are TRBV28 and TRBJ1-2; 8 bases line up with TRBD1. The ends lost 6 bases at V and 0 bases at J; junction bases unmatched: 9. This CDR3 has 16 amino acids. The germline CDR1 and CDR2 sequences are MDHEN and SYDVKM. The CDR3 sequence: CASSNTDRASNYGYTF. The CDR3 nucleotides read TGTGCCAGCAGCAATACGGACAGGGCCTCTAACTATGGCTACACCTTC.